The TCR beta chain under discussion was sequenced for a study of shared clonotypes between healthy human individuals. The wider study: A donor's plate count was three for CD4 naive and three for CD4 memory; CD8 naive had two and CD8 memory one.

This clone was seen only once. Its target is not known. Germline V lookup: CDR1 MNHEY, CDR2 SVGAGI. V gave up 6 bases and J gave up 3 bases; unmatched junction bases: 8. CDR3 length: 15 residues. General observations from the study: It was expected that sequencing depth would affect clonotype sharing among donors.

Genomic DNA (from each subset) was split evenly across several immunoSEQ plates. Data came from immunoSEQ multiplex PCR; TCRdb stores just in-frame clones and leaves some out. The repertoire holds over 950,000 clones, with around three quarters as singletons. This clonotype was sampled from a man in his late teens or twenties in good health. Some clones in this sample may be carry-over from other donors' samples. The chain recombines TRBV6-5 with TRBJ2-5; 9 nucleotides agree with TRBD1. The sample consisted of memory CD4+ T cells from PBMCs. Described subset: CD45RA-negative fraction. CDR3 in amino acids: CASSATGTGKETQYF. As DNA, the CDR3 is TGTGCCAGCAGCGCGACCGGGACAGGGAAAGAGACCCAGTACTTC.